This TCR beta chain comes out of a study of T cell repertoires in cytomegalovirus infection. Study background: Carrying CMV and the relevant HLA type showed in public TCR beta signatures. Study-wide results and caveats: Ex vivo responses were dominated by HLA-C-restricted CMV-specific TCR beta clonotypes.

Concerning this clonotype itself: The antigen remains unidentified.

Germline CDR1 and CDR2: SNHLY and FYNNEI. V trimming: 6 bases; J trimming: 10 bases; junction bases outside the gene matches: 14. The CDR3 has 17 amino acids. TCRdb itself ran the reads through MiXCR, one entry per CDR3 protein. The sample records about 470,000 distinct CDR3 sequences, roughly 42% being singletons. The receptor was isolated from a human donor in good health (CMV status not recorded). Some clones in this sample may be carry-over from other donors' samples. Here the sequenced sample was cultured PBMCs, taken from culture after CMV antigen stimulation. This chain connects TRBV2 to TRBJ1-6; TRBD1 matches 11 bases. DNA for the CDR3: TGTGCCAGCAGCCTGGAATACCCGGGACAGGGGGGATCACCCCTCCACTTT. Encoded protein: CASSLEYPGQGGSPLHF.